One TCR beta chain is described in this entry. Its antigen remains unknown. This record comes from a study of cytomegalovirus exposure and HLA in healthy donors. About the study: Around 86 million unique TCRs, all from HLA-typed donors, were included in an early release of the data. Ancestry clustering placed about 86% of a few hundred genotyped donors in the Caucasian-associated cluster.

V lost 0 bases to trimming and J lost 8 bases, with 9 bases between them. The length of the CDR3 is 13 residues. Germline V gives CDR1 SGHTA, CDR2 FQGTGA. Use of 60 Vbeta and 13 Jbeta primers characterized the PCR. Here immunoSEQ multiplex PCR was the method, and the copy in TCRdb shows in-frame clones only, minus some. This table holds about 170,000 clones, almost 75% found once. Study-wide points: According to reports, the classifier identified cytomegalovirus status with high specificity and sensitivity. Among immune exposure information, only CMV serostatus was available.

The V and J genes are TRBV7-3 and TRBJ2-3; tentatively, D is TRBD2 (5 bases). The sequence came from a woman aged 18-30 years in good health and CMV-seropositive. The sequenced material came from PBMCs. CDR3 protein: CASSLTVGGTQYF. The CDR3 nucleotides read TGTGCCAGCAGCTTAACGGTAGGAGGTACGCAGTATTTT. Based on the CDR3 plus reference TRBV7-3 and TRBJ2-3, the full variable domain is GAGVSQTPSNKVTEKGKYVELRCDPISGHTALYWYRQSLGQGPEFLIYFQGTGAADDSGLPNDRFFAVRPEGSVSTLKIQRTERGDSAVYLCASSLTVGGTQYFGPGTRLTVL.